This T cell receptor (beta chain) was obtained from a study of blood T cell repertoires in COVID-19. Study summary: Samples came from the United States, Italy and Spain, spanning acute and convalescent COVID-19. Nucleic acid was either cDNA or gDNA, and it came from T cells, B-cell-depleted T cells, or PBMCs.

Per the authors' pipeline: Amplification of reference gene primers was used by the study to estimate nucleated cell counts. Libraries were prepared by immunoSEQ multiplex PCR; TCRdb keeps only in-frame clonotypes and omits some of them. The V and J calls and the clone size are those of that table, but D and trimming were determined from the DNA. The sample holds more than 60,000 clones, around two thirds seen once. In germline, CDR1 is LGHNA, CDR2 YSLEER. There are 16 residues in the CDR3. After removal of 1 base from V and 4 bases from J, the junction contained 4 bases not matched to a gene. Sample: peripheral blood. V gene TRBV4-3 combines with J gene TRBJ1-2, with 12 bases that match TRBD1. The sequence was obtained from a human donor with acute or convalescent COVID-19. The donor label of this sample is uncertain. CDR3 DNA: TGCGCCAGCAGCCAAGTGGGGACAGGGGGCGGCTATGGCTACACCTTC. Its protein is CASSQVGTGGGYGYTF.